Described below is a single T cell receptor (beta chain) sequence and its context. These data belong to a study of regulatory T cells in long-lasting Graves disease. The CDR3 has 13 residues. Germline V gene sequence: CDR1 SGHDN, CDR2 FVKESK. Trimming took 9 bases from V and 0 from J; bases not matched to a gene: 5. Arm-PCR of CDR3 regions and iRepertoire HTBI primers were used to build TCR beta libraries. TCRdb re-analysed the multiplex PCR reads in MiXCR, keeping a single row per CDR3 protein. The sample lists roughly 560,000 distinct CDR3 sequences, about 15% seen once, with approximately 25% in the top ten. Time point meaning: newly diagnosed GD, antithyroid drugs for less than 3 months. PBMC-derived RNA was used for the TCR library. This sample was shared with a second study, whose subject was T cells in Graves' hyperthyroidism and ophthalmopathy.

The V gene is TRBV14, the J gene TRBJ2-7; 7 bases align to TRBD1. The TCR was taken from a woman aged 35-60 years with Graves disease. Sample: peripheral blood mononuclear cells (PBMCs), taken at new diagnosis, from a patient treated with antithyroid drugs. The CDR3 sequence: CASSGQSSYEQYF. CDR3 nucleotide sequence: TGTGCCAGTTCGGGACAGAGCTCCTACGAGCAGTACTTC.